This section outlines one T cell receptor beta chain sequence together with its context. Profiling relied on immunoSEQ multiplex PCR, and the TCRdb table lists in-frame clones only, not all of them. The sample holds approximately 82,000 clones; approximately 84% are singletons and the top ten take over 1.5%. This sample was taken from a study of OX40 agonist ivuxolimab in advanced cancers. Germline CDR1 reads SGHVS; CDR2 reads FQNEAQ. Trimming took 5 bases from V and 7 from J, leaving 14 bases between them. The CDR3 runs 13 residues. This sample comprised CD4+ or CD8+ T cells sorted from blood, obtained in a trial of the OX40 agonist ivuxolimab. This clonotype was sampled from an adult with an advanced solid tumor such as melanoma, head and neck, liver or kidney cancer. The V call is TRBV7-8, the J call TRBJ1-2, with D uncertain. CDR3 nucleotide sequence: TGTGCCAGCAGCGGCGGTCAAACCGCTGGCTACACCTTC. Protein product: CASSGGQTAGYTF.